This passage covers 7 T cell receptor beta chains from one sample sequenced in a study of beta chain features in type 1 diabetes (dated by TCRdb to 2016 to 2018). Library prep was done by the immunoSEQ multiplex PCR assay. The entire isolated RNA was reverse transcribed using the High Capacity cDNA Reverse Transcription Kit, and thus expressed TCRB transcripts were sequenced. In its TCRdb copy, this immuneACCESS table keeps in-frame sequences only and misses some clones. Where compared with another copy, unresolved V genes explain less than half of these, and the others have no known cause. In this sample the table shows 500,000 to 850,000 clones, roughly an eighth of which occur a single time. The ten largest account for around 0.04% of the sample. Here is what the overall study found, with its caveats: Type 1 diabetes patients showed a moderate but significant shortening of TCRB CDR3 length in all four CD4+ subsets.

These receptors are not linked to any known antigen. The sequencing sample was made of naive CD4+ T cells from blood. The cell subset or site label, read with the paper, signifies: true naive CD4+ T cells. These receptors all stem from a man aged 18 to 30 with type 1 diabetes.

The rearrangement links TRBV6-6 to TRBJ1-1; tentatively, D is TRBD1 (6 bases). CDR1 is MNHNY and CDR2 is SVGAGI in the germline V gene (reference sequence). Trimming shortened V by 5 bases and J by 3 bases, and 16 bases separated the two germline ends. The CDR3 runs 15 residues. CDR3 nucleotide sequence: TGTGCCAGCAGTCCGGAGGGGGTCGGGGACACTGAAGCTTTCTTT. Encoded protein: CASSPEGVGDTEAFF.

A few counts support this clone. At the DNA level, this CDR3 is encoded by other sequences in the same sample as well. In nucleotides, the CDR3 is TGTGCCAGCAGCTTAGTGGCGGGGAGCTCCTACAATGAGCAGTTCTTC. As protein: CASSLVAGSSYNEQFF. The chain is built from TRBV7-9 and TRBJ2-1, with D possibly TRBD2 on 6 matching bases. The V end lost 1 base, the J end lost 0 bases, and 10 bases lay between the germline ends. Germline V gives CDR1 SEHNR, CDR2 FQNEAQ (reference sequence). This CDR3 contains 16 residues.

V usage is TRBV30 and J usage is TRBJ1-1; tentative D call: TRBD1 (5 bases). The CDR3 is 12 residues long. The germline CDR1 and CDR2 sequences are GTSNPN and SVGIG (reference sequence). V gave up 1 base and J gave up 11 bases, with 14 bases separating them. The chain's CDR3 is CAWSDQGADAFF. The CDR3 DNA follows: TGTGCCTGGAGTGACCAGGGAGCGGACGCTTTCTTT.

CDR3 DNA: TGTGCCAGCAGCGTAGAGGGACAGGGCATCCACGAGCAGTACTTC. This gives the protein CASSVEGQGIHEQYF. The chain is built from TRBV9 and TRBJ2-7; TRBD1 matches 9 bases. The V gene's germline CDR1 is SGDLS and CDR2 YYNGEE. This CDR3 is built from 15 residues. Trimming removed 0 bases from V and 5 bases from J; junction bases left unmatched: 6. The whole variable domain, filled in from reference TRBV9 and TRBJ2-7, reads DSGVTQTPKHLITATGQRVTLRCSPRSGDLSVYWYQQSLDQGLQFLIQYYNGEERAKGNILERFSAQQFPDLHSELNLSSLELGDSALYFCASSVEGQGIHEQYFGPGTRLTVT.

The chain couples TRBV2 to TRBJ2-1, with TRBD1 as a possible D gene (6 bases). Germline V gene sequence: CDR1 SNHLY, CDR2 FYNNEI. There are 14 residues in the CDR3. Trimming stripped 7 bases from V and 0 bases from J, with 10 bases between. CDR3 nucleotide sequence: TGTGCCAGCAACGGACAGATCTCCTACAATGAGCAGTTCTTC. It specifies CASNGQISYNEQFF.

The chain joins TRBV5-6 to TRBJ2-1; D is ambiguous. Trimming cost V 4 bases and J 6 bases, with 20 bases left between them. This CDR3 is 16 amino acids long. Germline V gene sequence: CDR1 SGHDT, CDR2 YYEEEE. As DNA, the CDR3 is TGTGCCAGCAGCGCGTGGGATGTACTTGATGGCAATGAGCAGTTCTTC. Its protein is CASSAWDVLDGNEQFF. Based on the CDR3 plus reference TRBV5-6 and TRBJ2-1, the full variable domain is DAGVTQSPTHLIKTRGQQVTLRCSPKSGHDTVSWYQQALGQGPQFIFQYYEEEERQRGNFPDRFSGHQFPNYSSELNVNALLLGDSALYLCASSAWDVLDGNEQFFGPGTRLTVL.

The chain uses TRBV12-2 and TRBJ2-1; the table's D call of TRBD2 was not tested on the DNA. TRBV12-2 corresponds to a pseudogene. The CDR3 loop spans 14 amino acids. This chain's CDR3 is CASRPVLGENEQFF. In nucleotides, the CDR3 is TGTGCAAGTCGCCCCGTTCTCGGAGAGAATGAGCAGTTCTTC.